This TCR beta chain was retrieved from a study of T cells in Graves' hyperthyroidism and ophthalmopathy. Diagnoses were made from clinical symptoms, serum measures (thyroxine and TRAb), thyroid ultrasound and orbital computed tomography. Amplified TCR beta CDR3 regions came from RNA transcripts. The TCR CDR3 first-round RT-PCR relied on the HTBI primer set. TCRdb passed the multiplex PCR reads through MiXCR, listing each CDR3 protein once. The sample gives 560,000 or so distinct CDR3 sequences, around 42% of which show up once; 8.2% is in the top ten. The germline V gene encodes CDR1 SGHRS and CDR2 YFSETQ. The CDR3 is made up of 15 amino acids. The ends were cut back, 5 bases at V and 5 bases at J, with 19 bases in the middle.

This chain joins TRBV5-1 and TRBJ1-1, with D tentatively TRBD1 (6 bases). Sequencing was carried out using peripheral blood or thyroid tissue (not recorded which). This sequence was found in a woman aged 18-29 years with Graves' hyperthyroidism. The CDR3 DNA sequence: TGCGCCAGCAGGGAGGTGGAGACAGGACATACTGAAGCTTTCTTT. Translation: CASREVETGHTEAFF.